This T cell receptor beta chain was obtained from a study of Ad26.COV2.S vaccination and SARS-CoV-2 variants. About this clone itself: Its antigen is currently unknown.

The CDR3 runs to 17 residues. With 1 base removed from V and 0 bases from J, the gap between germline ends came to 15 bases. Per the germline V gene, CDR1 is MNHEY and CDR2 is SVGEGT. General study points: Assessments of TCR breadth and depth may have underestimated the total T cell responses. For non-spike TCRs, breadth in vaccine recipients resembled that in placebo recipients.

Libraries were prepared by immunoSEQ multiplex PCR; TCRdb keeps only in-frame clonotypes and omits some of them. The sample lists about 350,000 clones; about 92% were seen once. This material consisted of peripheral blood, taken after recovery from COVID-19. The clonotype originates from a human donor who had recovered from COVID-19. This rearrangement joins TRBV6-2 or TRBV6-3 to TRBJ1-1, with D maybe TRBD1 (5 bases). As DNA, the CDR3 is TGTGCCAGCAGTTACTACTTGAGGGACGGCTTGAACACTGAAGCTTTCTTT. It yields the protein CASSYYLRDGLNTEAFF.